The clone carrying this T cell receptor beta chain was seen once. Its matching antigen is unknown. Measured with immunoSEQ multiplex PCR; TCRdb has only the in-frame clones, and not every one. The sample yields 150,000 to 200,000 clones, 90% to 95% seen once. The CDR3 loop spans 17 amino acids. V gave up 3 bases and J gave up 7 bases; unmatched junction bases: 16. Germline assignment: CDR1 DFQATT and CDR2 SNEGSKA (reference sequence). This record comes from a study of T cell responses to AZD1222 COVID-19 vaccine. Study-level background: Samples with a second dose at about 4 or about 12 weeks were pooled together. Study-level points and caveats: Donors in the cohort were predominantly white British and more often female, and clonal diversity was possibly underestimated.

V and J are TRBV20-1 and TRBJ2-1; TRBD2 matches 9 bases. This receptor was obtained from an adult in good health. Sequencing was performed on peripheral blood, taken on day 0 of AZD1222 vaccination. In nucleotides, the CDR3 is TGCAGTGCTAGTCGGGGGCGTCTAGCGGGGTCTGGGAATGAGCAGTTCTTC. Its protein is CSASRGRLAGSGNEQFF.